These 10 T cell receptor beta chains were all obtained from the same sample, sequenced in a study of blood T cell repertoires in COVID-19. Assay used: immunoSEQ multiplex PCR; TCRdb lists only in-frame clones, some missing. The sample includes about 97,000 clones, about 80% of them seen just once. The sample consisted of peripheral blood. Receptors were obtained from a man between 65 and 85 years old with acute or convalescent COVID-19.

The gene calls are TRBV6-2 or TRBV6-3 and TRBJ2-3; 12 positions agree with TRBD2. The V and J ends lost 0 bases and 4 bases, in that order; junction bases with no gene match: 5. This CDR3 has 17 residues. Germline V gene sequence: CDR1 MNHEY, CDR2 SVGEGT. DNA for the CDR3: TGTGCCAGCAGTTACTCGACTAGCGGGAGTCCGGCAGATACGCAGTATTTT. It encodes CASSYSTSGSPADTQYF.

The chain employs TRBV7-8 and TRBJ2-7, with 8 bases lining up with TRBD2. The V segment lost 5 bases and the J segment 2 bases; nucleotides outside the gene matches: 8. CDR3 length: 15 amino acids. The germline V gene has CDR1 SGHVS and CDR2 FQNEAQ. CDR3 sequence: CASSPLAGDPYEQYF. The CDR3 bases are TGTGCCAGCAGCCCCCTAGCGGGTGATCCCTACGAGCAGTACTTC.

This clone was seen a few times. This chain joins TRBV6-5 and TRBJ2-7, with D tentatively TRBD1 (5 bases). Looked up from germline, CDR1 is MNHEY and CDR2 is SVGAGI. The germline V and J ends were trimmed by 0 bases and 3 bases, with 6 bases remaining between them. The CDR3 has 13 residues. The CDR3 DNA is TGTGCCAGCAGTTACTCTAGGGGCTACGAGCAGTACTTC. It translates to CASSYSRGYEQYF.

V usage is TRBV1 and J usage is TRBJ1-5; the D call of TRBD1 is as the table states it, not checked on the DNA. TRBV1 is a listed pseudogene. CDR3 length equals 16 residues. The CDR3 loop is CTSRGDEDRADQPQHF. DNA for the CDR3: TGCACCAGCAGGGGCGATGAGGACAGGGCTGATCAGCCCCAGCATTTT.

The chain joins TRBV7-3 to TRBJ1-2, with TRBD1 identical over 8 bases. Trimming cost V 5 bases and J 6 bases; bases outside gene matches: 11. Looked up from germline, CDR1 is SGHTA and CDR2 is FQGTGA. This CDR3 spans 15 amino acids. CDR3 residues: CASSEDGQGEDGYTF. The CDR3 DNA is TGTGCCAGCAGCGAGGATGGACAGGGAGAGGATGGCTACACCTTC. Full variable domain (remainder filled in from reference TRBV7-3 and TRBJ1-2): GAGVSQTPSNKVTEKGKYVELRCDPISGHTALYWYRQSLGQGPEFLIYFQGTGAADDSGLPNDRFFAVRPEGSVSTLKIQRTERGDSAVYLCASSEDGQGEDGYTFGSGTRLTVV.

In DNA, the CDR3 is TGTGCCAGCAGGAGCGGAAGAGAGACCCAGTACTTC. Translating it yields CASRSGRETQYF. The gene calls are TRBV28 and TRBJ2-5, with D perhaps TRBD2 (5 bases). The CDR3 contains 12 residues. The V and J ends lost 6 bases and 4 bases respectively, with 9 bases between them. Germline assignment: CDR1 MDHEN and CDR2 SYDVKM.

The chain links TRBV5-4 to TRBJ2-5; a weak D match, TRBD2 (5 bases). Germline V gene lookup returns CDR1 SGHNT and CDR2 YYREEE (reference sequence). The ends were cut back, 4 bases at V and 0 bases at J, with 10 bases in the middle. The CDR3 extends over 14 amino acids. The CDR3 DNA reads TGTGCCAGCAGCGAGGGATCTTACCAAGAGACCCAGTACTTC. This gives the protein CASSEGSYQETQYF.

The chain employs TRBV7-2 and TRBJ1-1, with D perhaps TRBD1 (6 bases). Germline V lookup: CDR1 SGHTA, CDR2 FQGNSA. V dropped 1 base and J dropped 3 bases, with 9 bases sitting between them. This CDR3 region has 14 residues. The CDR3, as DNA: TGTGCCAGCAGCTTAGGGACAGTGGACACTGAAGCTTTCTTT. This translates into CASSLGTVDTEAFF.

V is TRBV6-2 or TRBV6-3 and J is TRBJ2-1; D is perhaps TRBD1 (6 bases). From germline, CDR1 is MNHEY and CDR2 SVGEGT. CDR3 length equals 16 residues. Trimming pared 2 bases from V and 8 bases from J, leaving 19 bases between. Here the CDR3 reads CASSYQQGEVIDEQFF. CDR3 sequence (DNA): TGTGCCAGCAGTTACCAACAGGGTGAAGTAATCGATGAGCAGTTCTTC.

The chain employs TRBV23-1 and TRBJ2-2; a possible D gene is TRBD2 (5 bases). TRBV23-1 is assigned to the ORF class and has an uncertain function. The CDR3 covers 17 residues. V lost 4 bases to trimming and J lost 4 bases, with 19 bases between them. The CDR3 loop reads CASSRPRGAEVTGELFF. The CDR3 DNA reads as TGCGCCAGCAGTCGACCTCGGGGAGCGGAGGTCACCGGGGAGCTGTTTTTT.